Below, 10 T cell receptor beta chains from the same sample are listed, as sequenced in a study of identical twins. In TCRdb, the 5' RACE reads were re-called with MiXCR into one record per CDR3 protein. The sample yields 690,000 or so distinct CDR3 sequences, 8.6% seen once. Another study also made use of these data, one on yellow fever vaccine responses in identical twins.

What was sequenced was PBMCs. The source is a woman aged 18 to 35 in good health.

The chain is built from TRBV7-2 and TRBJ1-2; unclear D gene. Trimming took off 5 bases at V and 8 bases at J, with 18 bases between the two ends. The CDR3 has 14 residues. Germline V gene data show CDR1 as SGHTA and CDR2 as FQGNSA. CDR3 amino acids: CASSPTGVLGGYTF. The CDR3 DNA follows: TGTGCCAGCAGCCCCACCGGGGTCCTTGGGGGCTACACCTTC.

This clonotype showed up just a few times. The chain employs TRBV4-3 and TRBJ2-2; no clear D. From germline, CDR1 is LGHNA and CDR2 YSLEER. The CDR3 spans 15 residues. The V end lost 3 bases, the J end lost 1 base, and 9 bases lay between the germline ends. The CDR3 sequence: CASSQAPWNTGELFF. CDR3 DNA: TGCGCCAGCAGCCAGGCCCCCTGGAACACCGGGGAGCTGTTTTTT.

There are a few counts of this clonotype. The DNA of the CDR3 is TGTGCCAGCAGCATCCGGACTAGCGCGAGTGAGACCCAGTACTTC. Translating gives CASSIRTSASETQYF. This sequence joins TRBV3-1 and TRBJ2-5; 9 nucleotides agree with TRBD2. Germline V gives CDR1 LGHDT, CDR2 YNNKEL (reference sequence). This CDR3 contains 15 residues. With V trimmed by 5 bases and J by 5 bases, 9 bases remained unmatched.

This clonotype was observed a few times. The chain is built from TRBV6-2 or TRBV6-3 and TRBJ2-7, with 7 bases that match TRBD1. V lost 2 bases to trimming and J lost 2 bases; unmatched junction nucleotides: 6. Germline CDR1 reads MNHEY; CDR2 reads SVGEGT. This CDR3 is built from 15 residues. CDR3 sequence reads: CASSYPVTGTYEQYF. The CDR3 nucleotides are TGTGCCAGCAGTTACCCCGTGACAGGGACCTACGAGCAGTACTTC.

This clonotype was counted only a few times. For the CDR3, the DNA is TGTGCCAGCAGTCTGACAGGGGGCTTGATCCATGAGCAGTTCTTC. As protein: CASSLTGGLIHEQFF. This sequence joins TRBV6-1 and TRBJ2-1, with 10 positions matching TRBD1. The CDR3 extends over 15 amino acids. V lost 5 bases and J lost 8; bases outside the gene matches: 9. In germline, CDR1 is MNHNS, CDR2 SASEGT.

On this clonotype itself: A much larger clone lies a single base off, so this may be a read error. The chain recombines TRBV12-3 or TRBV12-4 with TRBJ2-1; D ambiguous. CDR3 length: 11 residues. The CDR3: CASRLESEQFF. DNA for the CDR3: TGTGCCAGCAGATTAGAGAGTGAGCAGTTCTTC.

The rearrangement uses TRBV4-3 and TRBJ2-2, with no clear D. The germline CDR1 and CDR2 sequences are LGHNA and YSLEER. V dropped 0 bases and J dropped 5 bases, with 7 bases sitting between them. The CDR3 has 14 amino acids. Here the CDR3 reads CASSQDTWTGELFF. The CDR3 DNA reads TGCGCCAGCAGCCAAGACACCTGGACCGGGGAGCTGTTTTTT.

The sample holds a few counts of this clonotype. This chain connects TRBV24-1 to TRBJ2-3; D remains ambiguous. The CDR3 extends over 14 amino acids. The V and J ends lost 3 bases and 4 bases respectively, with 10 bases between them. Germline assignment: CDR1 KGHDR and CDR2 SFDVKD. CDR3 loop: CATSDVLDADTQYF. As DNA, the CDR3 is TGTGCCACCAGTGATGTGCTAGATGCAGATACGCAGTATTTT.

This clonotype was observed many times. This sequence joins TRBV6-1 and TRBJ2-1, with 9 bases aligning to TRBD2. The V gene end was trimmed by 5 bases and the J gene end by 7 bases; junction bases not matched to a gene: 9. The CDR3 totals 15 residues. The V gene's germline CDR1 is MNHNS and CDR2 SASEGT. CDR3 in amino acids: CASSHTGLASNEQFF. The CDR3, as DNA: TGTGCCAGCAGTCATACGGGACTAGCAAGTAATGAGCAGTTCTTC.

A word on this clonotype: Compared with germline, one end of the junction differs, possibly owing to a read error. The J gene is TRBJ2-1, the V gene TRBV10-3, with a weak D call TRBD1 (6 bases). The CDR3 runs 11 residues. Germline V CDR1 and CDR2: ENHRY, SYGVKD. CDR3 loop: CAMSGGDEQFF. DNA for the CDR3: TGTGCCATGAGTGGGGGCGATGAGCAGTTCTTC.